A selection of T cell receptor beta chains follows, all from one sample in a study of OX40 agonist ivuxolimab in advanced cancers. Sequencing used immunoSEQ multiplex PCR; TCRdb keeps in-frame clones, though not all of them. The profile shows about 40,000 clones, 85% of them singletons. The source material was CD4+ or CD8+ T cells sorted from blood, sampled in a trial of the OX40 agonist ivuxolimab. The receptors originated from an adult with an advanced solid tumor such as melanoma, head and neck, liver or kidney cancer. Both conserved end residues are part of each CDR3. A D gene is named only where the DNA matches it firmly. Rows give clone size only sometimes, using once, few, many, or a class for an expanded clone.

length	J	size	D	V	CDR3	DNA
13	TRBJ2-5	few	-	TRBV4-2	CASSQDLAETQYF	TGTGCCAGCAGCCAAGATCTGGCCGAGACCCAGTACTTC
16	TRBJ2-1	once	TRBD2	TRBV4-3	CASSQEGTSGYNEQFF	TGCGCCAGCAGCCAAGAAGGGACTAGCGGATACAATGAGCAGTTCTTC
18	TRBJ2-1	-	-	TRBV25-1	CASSEFKWGDYKLNEQFF	TGTGCCAGCAGTGAATTTAAATGGGGAGACTACAAACTCAATGAGCAGTTCTTC
15	TRBJ1-1	-	TRBD1	TRBV14	CASSQAGGLNTEAFF	TGTGCCAGCAGCCAAGCAGGGGGACTAAACACTGAAGCTTTCTTT
15	TRBJ2-3	-	-	TRBV9	CASSVEGRDLDTQYF	TGTGCCAGCAGCGTGGAGGGGCGGGATTTAGATACGCAGTATTTT
14	TRBJ2-5	-	-	TRBV28	CASSQLVHQETQYF	TGTGCCAGCAGCCAGCTAGTGCACCAAGAGACCCAGTACTTC
15	TRBJ2-7	-	-	TRBV27	CASSLLPGSSYEQYF	TGTGCCAGCAGTTTACTTCCAGGTAGCTCCTACGAGCAGTACTTC
12	TRBJ2-2	-	-	TRBV6-4	CASSRGIGELFF	TGTGCCAGTTCCAGGGGTATCGGGGAGCTGTTTTTT
13	TRBJ2-5	-	-	TRBV9	CASSETGQETQYF	TGTGCCAGCAGCGAGACAGGTCAAGAGACCCAGTACTTC
14	TRBJ2-7	-	-	TRBV5-6	CASSFEGGPHEQYF	TGTGCCAGCAGCTTTGAGGGGGGTCCCCACGAGCAGTACTTC
12	TRBJ2-5	-	-	TRBV2	CASSEAVAGWYF	TGTGCCAGCAGTGAAGCTGTGGCAGGGTGGTACTTC
15	TRBJ1-5	-	-	TRBV27	CASSSTPLYNQPQHF	TGTGCCAGCAGTTCGACCCCGCTATACAATCAGCCCCAGCATTTT
13	TRBJ2-5	-	-	TRBV30	CAWSTTTQETQYF	TGTGCCTGGAGCACGACCACCCAAGAGACCCAGTACTTC
17	TRBJ1-5	few	-	TRBV4-3	CASSQVLDSYSNQPQHF	TGCGCCAGCAGCCAAGTCTTGGATAGTTATAGCAATCAGCCCCAGCATTTT
16	TRBJ2-1	-	-	TRBV7-9	CASRPLSSPSYNEQFF	TGTGCCAGCAGGCCTCTATCTTCTCCCTCCTACAATGAGCAGTTCTTC
13	TRBJ2-7	-	TRBD2	TRBV7-3	CASSFKRGGEQYF	TGTGCCAGCAGCTTTAAGCGGGGGGGCGAGCAGTACTTC
17	TRBJ1-1	few	-	TRBV7-3	CASSLSPVPGENTEAFF	TGTGCCAGCAGCTTATCCCCCGTTCCCGGTGAGAACACTGAAGCTTTCTTT
16	TRBJ2-1	-	TRBD2	TRBV7-2	CASSRWEAGGRNEQFF	TGTGCCAGCAGCCGTTGGGAAGCGGGAGGTAGAAATGAGCAGTTCTTC
15	TRBJ1-5	-	-	TRBV12-5	CASVPRDGNNQPQHF	TGTGCTAGTGTCCCACGGGACGGCAACAATCAGCCCCAGCATTTT
13	TRBJ2-7	-	TRBD1	TRBV4-1	CASSQTGGVEQYF	TGCGCCAGCAGCCAGACAGGGGGGGTCGAGCAGTACTTC
15	TRBJ1-6	once	TRBD1	TRBV27	CASSLERQGHSPLHF	TGTGCCAGCAGTTTAGAGCGACAGGGTCATTCACCCCTCCACTTT
15	TRBJ1-6	-	-	TRBV15	CATSRVSGTNSPLHF	TGTGCCACCAGCAGAGTCAGTGGTACTAATTCACCCCTCCACTTT
16	TRBJ2-7	few	TRBD2	TRBV4-3	CASSQEGGVGTYEQYF	TGCGCCAGCAGCCAAGAGGGGGGGGTAGGAACCTACGAGCAGTACTTC
15	TRBJ1-1	-	-	TRBV25-1	CASSEYPAPETEAFF	TGTGCCAGCAGTGAATATCCAGCCCCGGAGACTGAAGCTTTCTTT
19	TRBJ2-6	-	-	TRBV4-3	CASSQVSFGLDTGANVLTF	TGCGCCAGCAGCCAAGTTAGTTTCGGACTTGACACTGGGGCCAACGTCCTGACTTTC
14	TRBJ2-1	-	-	TRBV7-7	CASSLDPGSNEQFF	TGTGCTAGCAGCTTAGACCCAGGTAGCAATGAGCAGTTCTTC
14	TRBJ2-5	medium-sized	TRBD1	TRBV7-6	CASSSGQGRETQYF	TGTGCCAGCAGCTCCGGACAGGGTCGGGAGACCCAGTACTTC
16	TRBJ2-1	-	TRBD2	TRBV18	CASSPPLAATYNEQFF	TGTGCCAGCTCACCACCCCTAGCGGCTACCTACAATGAGCAGTTCTTC
16	TRBJ2-1	-	TRBD2	TRBV6-1	CASSEISGRPLEEQFF	TGTGCCAGCAGTGAAATAAGCGGGAGGCCCCTCGAGGAGCAGTTCTTC
18	TRBJ2-1	medium-sized	TRBD1	TRBV11-3	CASSLIYGTGGSYNEQFF	TGTGCCAGCAGCTTAATTTATGGGACAGGGGGCTCCTACAATGAGCAGTTCTTC
12	TRBJ1-4	-	-	TRBV19	CAIRATNEKLFF	TGTGCCATCAGGGCAACTAATGAAAAACTGTTTTTT